The clone carrying this T cell receptor beta chain was seen a handful of times. Library construction for TCR beta used iRepertoire HTBI primers and Arm-PCR of CDR3 regions. Using its own MiXCR run on the multiplex PCR reads, TCRdb lists one record per CDR3 protein. The table has approximately 540,000 distinct CDR3 sequences, 9.5% to 15% seen once. The V gene end was trimmed by 3 bases and the J gene end by 4 bases; junction bases not matched to a gene: 7. Per germline, CDR1 DFQATT and CDR2 SNEGSKA (reference sequence). CDR3 length: 14 amino acids. Specified time point: newly diagnosed GD, antithyroid drugs for less than 3 months. From PBMCs, RNA was extracted and then used to make the TCR library. These data originate in a study of regulatory T cells in long-lasting Graves disease. The same data also contributed to another study, on T cells in Graves' hyperthyroidism and ophthalmopathy. As that study records: Stable Graves' hyperthyroidism denoted no ophthalmopathy progression over 18 months.

Sequences were derived from peripheral blood mononuclear cells (PBMCs), sampled at new diagnosis, from a patient treated with antithyroid drugs. The TCR originated in a woman younger than 45 with Graves disease. The rearrangement uses TRBV20-1 and TRBJ1-1; 8 bases fit TRBD1. CDR3 nucleotide sequence: TGCAGTGCTAGTCTGACAGGGGCGGGCACTGAAGCTTTCTTT. Protein sequence: CSASLTGAGTEAFF.